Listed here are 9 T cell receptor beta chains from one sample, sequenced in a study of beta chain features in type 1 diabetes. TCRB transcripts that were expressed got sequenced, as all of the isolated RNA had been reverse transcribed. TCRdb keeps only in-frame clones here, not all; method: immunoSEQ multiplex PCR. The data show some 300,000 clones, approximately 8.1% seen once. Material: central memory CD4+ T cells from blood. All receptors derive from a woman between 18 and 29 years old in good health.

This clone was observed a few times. CDR3 sequence reads: CASSDPQGRGRGPQHF. CDR3 bases: TGTGCCAGCAGTGACCCACAGGGAAGAGGTCGAGGGCCCCAGCATTTT. The rearrangement links TRBV6-1 to TRBJ1-5, with D perhaps matching TRBD1 (6 bases). The germline V gene has CDR1 MNHNS and CDR2 SASEGT. V was clipped by 3 bases and J by 9 bases, with 21 bases between them. This CDR3 spans 16 amino acids.

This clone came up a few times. CDR3 loop: CASSSRFSIGAFF. As DNA, the CDR3 is TGTGCCAGCAGCTCCAGGTTCAGTATAGGGGCTTTCTTT. The rearrangement joins TRBV7-8 to TRBJ1-1; D is ambiguous. Trimming removed 4 bases from V and 11 bases from J, with 17 bases in between. The CDR3 consists of 13 residues. The V gene's germline CDR1 is SGHVS and CDR2 FQNEAQ.

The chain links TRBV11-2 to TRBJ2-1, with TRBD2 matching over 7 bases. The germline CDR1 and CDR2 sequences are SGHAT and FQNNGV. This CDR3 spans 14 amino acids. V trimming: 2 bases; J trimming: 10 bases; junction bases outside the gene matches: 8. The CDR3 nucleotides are TGTGCCAGCAGCTTAACAAGAGGGAGGGTGGAGCAGTTCTTC. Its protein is CASSLTRGRVEQFF.

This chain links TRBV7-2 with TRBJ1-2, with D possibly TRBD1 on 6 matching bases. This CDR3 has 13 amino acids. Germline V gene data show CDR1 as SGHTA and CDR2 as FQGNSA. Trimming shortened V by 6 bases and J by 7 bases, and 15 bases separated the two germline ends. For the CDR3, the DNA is TGTGCCAGCAGGGGCGGGGGGCGCGGTGGCTACACCTTC. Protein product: CASRGGGRGGYTF.

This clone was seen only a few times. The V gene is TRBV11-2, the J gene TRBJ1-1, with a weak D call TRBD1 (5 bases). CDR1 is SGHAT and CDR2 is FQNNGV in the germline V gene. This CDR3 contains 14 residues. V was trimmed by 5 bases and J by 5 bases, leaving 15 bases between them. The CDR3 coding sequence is TGTGCCAGCAGCGGCCCGGGGGTTTATACTGAAGCTTTCTTT. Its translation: CASSGPGVYTEAFF.

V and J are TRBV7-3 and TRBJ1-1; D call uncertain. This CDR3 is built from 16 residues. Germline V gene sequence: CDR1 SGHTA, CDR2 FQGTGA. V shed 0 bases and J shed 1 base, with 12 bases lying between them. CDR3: CASSLTPFRGNTEAFF. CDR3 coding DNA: TGTGCCAGCAGCTTAACCCCCTTTCGAGGGAACACTGAAGCTTTCTTT.

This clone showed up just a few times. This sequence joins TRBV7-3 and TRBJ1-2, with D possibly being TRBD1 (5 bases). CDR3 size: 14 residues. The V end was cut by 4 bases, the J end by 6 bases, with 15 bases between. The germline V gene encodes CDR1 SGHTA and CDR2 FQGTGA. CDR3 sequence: CASSSGQPGHGYTF. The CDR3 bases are TGTGCCAGCAGCTCCGGCCAGCCGGGGCATGGCTACACCTTC.

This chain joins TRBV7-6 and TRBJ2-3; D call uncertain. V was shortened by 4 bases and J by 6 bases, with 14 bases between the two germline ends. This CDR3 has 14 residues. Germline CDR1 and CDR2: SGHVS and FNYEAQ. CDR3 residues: CASSSRTTRDTQYF. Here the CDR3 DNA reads TGTGCCAGCAGCTCCCGGACGACGAGGGATACGCAGTATTTT.

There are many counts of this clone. The CDR3 nucleotides read TGTGCCAGTAGTGGGACTAGGAGAGACGACTACGAGCAGTACTTC. This translates into CASSGTRRDDYEQYF. The chain links TRBV19 to TRBJ2-7, with 8 bases identical to TRBD2. The V gene's germline CDR1 is LNHDA and CDR2 SQIVND (reference sequence). After removal of 5 bases from V and 3 bases from J, the junction contained 9 bases not matched to a gene. CDR3 length equals 15 residues.